A single TCR beta chain is shown here with its context. The data originate from a study of control samples from healthy donors and cancer patients. V lost 7 bases, J lost 3 bases, and 13 bases lay in between. Germline V gene data show CDR1 as SGHRS and CDR2 as YFSETQ. The CDR3 is made up of 14 amino acids. Only in-frame clones appear in the TCRdb table, and some are missing; sequencing was by immunoSEQ multiplex PCR. This sample has about 140,000 clones; more than 90% occur once, and the top ten carry over 9%. The specimen was blood. The receptor comes from a man aged 25-40 years in good health. The rearrangement joins TRBV5-1 to TRBJ2-2; D possibly corresponds to TRBD2 (6 bases). DNA of the CDR3: TGCGCCAGCGGGGGTAGCGGATACACCGGGGAGCTGTTTTTT. Translated: CASGGSGYTGELFF.